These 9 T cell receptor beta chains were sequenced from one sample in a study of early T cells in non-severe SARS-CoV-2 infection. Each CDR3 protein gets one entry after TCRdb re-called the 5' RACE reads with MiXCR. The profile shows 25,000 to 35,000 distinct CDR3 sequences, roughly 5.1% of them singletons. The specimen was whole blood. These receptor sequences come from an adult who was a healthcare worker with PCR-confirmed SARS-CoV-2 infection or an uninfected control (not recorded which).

CDR3 amino acids: CASSFTGGTEAFF. The CDR3 nucleotides read TGTGCCAGCAGTTTCACGGGGGGGACTGAAGCTTTCTTT. V usage is TRBV12-3 or TRBV12-4 and J usage is TRBJ1-1; D might be TRBD1 (5 bases). This CDR3 comprises 13 residues. V was pared by 3 bases and J by 5 bases, with 10 bases between.

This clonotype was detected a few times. DNA for the CDR3: TGTGCCAGCAGCGGGCCGGGAAGATCCTACGAGCAGTACTTC. Protein product: CASSGPGRSYEQYF. V usage is TRBV5-4 and J usage is TRBJ2-7; tentatively, D is TRBD2 (5 bases). Trimming removed 4 bases from V and 1 base from J, with 12 bases in between. Germline CDR1 reads SGHNT; CDR2 reads YYREEE (reference sequence). This CDR3 region has 14 residues.

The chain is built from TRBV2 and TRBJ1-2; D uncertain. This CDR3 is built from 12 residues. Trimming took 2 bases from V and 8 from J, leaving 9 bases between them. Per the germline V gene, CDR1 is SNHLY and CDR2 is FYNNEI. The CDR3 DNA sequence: TGTGCCAGCAGTGAAAGGTTGTCCGGCTACACCTTC. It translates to CASSERLSGYTF.

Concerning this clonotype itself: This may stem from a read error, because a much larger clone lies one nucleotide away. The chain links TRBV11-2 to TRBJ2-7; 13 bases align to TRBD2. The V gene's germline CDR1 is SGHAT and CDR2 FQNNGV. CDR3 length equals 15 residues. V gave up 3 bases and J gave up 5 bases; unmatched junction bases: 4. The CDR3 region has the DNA TGTGCCAGCAGCTTGGGACTAGCGGGATTACACGAGCAGTACTTC. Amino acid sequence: CASSLGLAGLHEQYF.

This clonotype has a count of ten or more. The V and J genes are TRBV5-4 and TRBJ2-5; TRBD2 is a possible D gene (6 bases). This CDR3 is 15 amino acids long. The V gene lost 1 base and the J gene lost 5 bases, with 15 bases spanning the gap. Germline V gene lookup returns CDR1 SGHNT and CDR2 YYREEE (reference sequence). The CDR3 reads CASSLRLASGETQYF. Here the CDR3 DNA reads TGTGCCAGCAGCTTGAGGCTAGCGAGTGGGGAGACCCAGTACTTC.

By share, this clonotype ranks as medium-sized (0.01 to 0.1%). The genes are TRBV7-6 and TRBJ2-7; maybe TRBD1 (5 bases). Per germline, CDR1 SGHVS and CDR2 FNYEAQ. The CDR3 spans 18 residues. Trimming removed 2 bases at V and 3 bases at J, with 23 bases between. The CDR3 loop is CASSLRTTHGYTVYEQYF. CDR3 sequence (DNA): TGTGCCAGCAGCTTAAGGACAACACACGGCTATACCGTCTACGAGCAGTACTTC.

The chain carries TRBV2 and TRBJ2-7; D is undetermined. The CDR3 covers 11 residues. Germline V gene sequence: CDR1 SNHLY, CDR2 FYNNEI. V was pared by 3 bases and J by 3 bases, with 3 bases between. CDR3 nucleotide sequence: TGTGCCAGCAGTGACCGCTACGAGCAGTACTTC. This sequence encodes CASSDRYEQYF.

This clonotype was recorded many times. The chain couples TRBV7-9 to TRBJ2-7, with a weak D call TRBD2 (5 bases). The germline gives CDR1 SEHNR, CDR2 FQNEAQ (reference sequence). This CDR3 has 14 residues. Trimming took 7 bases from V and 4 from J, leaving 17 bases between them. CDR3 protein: CASTQGKADYEQYF. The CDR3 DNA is TGTGCCAGCACCCAAGGGAAAGCGGATTACGAGCAGTACTTC. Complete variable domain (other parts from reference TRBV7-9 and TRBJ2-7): DTGVSQNPRHKITKRGQNVTFRCDPISEHNRLYWYRQTLGQGPEFLTYFQNEAQLEKSRLLSDRFSAERPKGSFSTLEIQRTEQGDSAMYLCASTQGKADYEQYFGPGTRLTVT.

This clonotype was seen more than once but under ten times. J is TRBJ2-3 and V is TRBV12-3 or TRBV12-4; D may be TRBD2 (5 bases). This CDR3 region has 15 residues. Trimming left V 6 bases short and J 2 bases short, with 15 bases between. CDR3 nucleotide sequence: TGTGCCAGCAGCTCGTCCGGGGAGACCACAGATACGCAGTATTTT. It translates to CASSSSGETTDTQYF.